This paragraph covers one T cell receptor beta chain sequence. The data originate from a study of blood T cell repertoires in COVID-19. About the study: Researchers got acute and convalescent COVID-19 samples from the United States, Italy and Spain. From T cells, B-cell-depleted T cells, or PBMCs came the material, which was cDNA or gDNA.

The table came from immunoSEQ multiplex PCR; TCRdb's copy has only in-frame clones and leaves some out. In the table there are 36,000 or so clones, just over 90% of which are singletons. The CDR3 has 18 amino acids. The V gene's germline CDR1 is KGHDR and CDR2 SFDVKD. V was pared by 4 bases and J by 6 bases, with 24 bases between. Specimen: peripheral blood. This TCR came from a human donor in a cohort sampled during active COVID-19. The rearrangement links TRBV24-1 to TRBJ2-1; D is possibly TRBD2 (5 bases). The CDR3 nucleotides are TGTGCCACCAGTGACCTCGCACCGGACGTAGGAGGCCGCAATGAGCAGTTCTTC. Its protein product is CATSDLAPDVGGRNEQFF.